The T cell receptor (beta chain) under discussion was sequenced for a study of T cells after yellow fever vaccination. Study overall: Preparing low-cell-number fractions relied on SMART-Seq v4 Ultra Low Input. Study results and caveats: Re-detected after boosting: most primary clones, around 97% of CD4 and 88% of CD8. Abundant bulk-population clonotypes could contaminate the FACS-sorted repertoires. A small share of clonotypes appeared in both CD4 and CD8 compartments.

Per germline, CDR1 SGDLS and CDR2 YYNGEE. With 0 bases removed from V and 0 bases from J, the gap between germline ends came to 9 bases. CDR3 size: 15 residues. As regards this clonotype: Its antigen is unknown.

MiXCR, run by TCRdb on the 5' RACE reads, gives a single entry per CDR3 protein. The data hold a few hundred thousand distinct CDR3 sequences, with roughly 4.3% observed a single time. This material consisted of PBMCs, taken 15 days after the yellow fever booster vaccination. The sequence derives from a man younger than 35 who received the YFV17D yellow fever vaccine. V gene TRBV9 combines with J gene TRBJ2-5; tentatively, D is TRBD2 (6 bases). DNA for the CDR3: TGTGCCAGCAGCGTAGGCGGGATCTACCAAGAGACCCAGTACTTC. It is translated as CASSVGGIYQETQYF.